This entry lists 15 T cell receptor beta chains sequenced from one sample in a study of blood T cell repertoires in COVID-19. TCRdb's copy holds only in-frame clones and misses some; the assay was immunoSEQ multiplex PCR. There are 100,000 to 150,000 clones in the sample; approximately 85% occur only once, and roughly 30% lies in the top ten. Source material: peripheral blood. The receptors come from a woman older than 75 with acute or convalescent COVID-19.

The V and J genes are TRBV7-9 and TRBJ1-1; no definite D call. Between the trimmed V and J ends, which lost 3 bases and 1 base, there was a span of 6 bases. Per the germline V gene, CDR1 is SEHNR and CDR2 is FQNEAQ (reference sequence). This CDR3 has 13 residues. The CDR3 protein is CASSLGTNTEAFF. The DNA of the CDR3 is TGTGCCAGCAGCTTGGGCACGAACACTGAAGCTTTCTTT.

The chain joins TRBV4-1 to TRBJ1-4; D may be TRBD1 (6 bases). The CDR3 extends over 17 amino acids. Germline CDR1 reads MGHRA; CDR2 reads YSYEKL. V was shortened by 2 bases and J by 7 bases, with 20 bases between the two germline ends. The CDR3 here is CASSQTPPQGTGEKLFF. In nucleotides, the CDR3 is TGCGCCAGCAGCCAAACCCCACCTCAGGGGACGGGTGAAAAACTGTTTTTT.

The V call is TRBV7-9, the J call TRBJ1-1; TRBD1 matches at 8 bases. Trimming removed 5 bases from V and 7 bases from J; junction bases left unmatched: 6. Germline-derived CDR1 and CDR2 are SEHNR and FQNEAQ (reference sequence). The CDR3 sequence is 13 residues long. Here the CDR3 DNA reads TGTGCCAGCAGCCCCCAGGGGGCCTATGAAGCTTTCTTT. This gives the protein CASSPQGAYEAFF. Using reference TRBV7-9 and TRBJ1-1 for the parts outside the CDR3, the full variable domain is DTGVSQNPRHKITKRGQNVTFRCDPISEHNRLYWYRQTLGQGPEFLTYFQNEAQLEKSRLLSDRFSAERPKGSFSTLEIQRTEQGDSAMYLCASSPQGAYEAFFGQGTRLTVV.

The J gene is TRBJ2-2, the V gene TRBV19; 8 bases are shared with TRBD2. V lost 5 bases to trimming and J lost 0 bases; unmatched junction nucleotides: 17. The CDR3 extends over 20 amino acids. Germline values: CDR1 LNHDA, CDR2 SQIVND (reference sequence). CDR3 residues: CASSPNYRGGSQANTGELFF. The CDR3 nucleotides read TGTGCCAGTAGTCCGAATTACCGCGGGGGGTCCCAAGCGAACACCGGGGAGCTGTTTTTT.

J is TRBJ1-2 and V is TRBV27, with D possibly matching TRBD1 (5 bases). CDR1 is MNHEY, CDR2 SMNVEV, per germline (reference sequence). The CDR3 is 14 residues long. Trimming took 0 bases from V and 8 from J, leaving 13 bases between them. As DNA, the CDR3 is TGTGCCAGCAGTTTATCGAGCGGGGGGGTGGGCTACACCTTC. Translating it yields CASSLSSGGVGYTF.

This sequence joins TRBV5-4 and TRBJ2-5; D is possibly TRBD1 (5 bases). The ends were cut back, 4 bases at V and 2 bases at J, with 12 bases in the middle. CDR3 length: 14 residues. Per germline, CDR1 SGHNT and CDR2 YYREEE (reference sequence). The CDR3 DNA sequence: TGTGCCAGCAGCCCCCCCCGACAGCAAGAGACCCAGTACTTC. It encodes CASSPPRQQETQYF.

With respect to this clone: The same CDR3 also results from other DNA sequences found in this sample. CDR3 sequence: CASSLSGYGYTF. Here the CDR3 DNA reads TGTGCCAGCAGTTTGAGCGGCTATGGCTACACCTTC. The genes are TRBV28 and TRBJ1-2; no clear D gene. The CDR3 sequence is 12 residues long. Trimming removed 3 bases at V and 4 bases at J, with 6 bases between. Germline V lookup: CDR1 MDHEN, CDR2 SYDVKM.

This clone is a singleton in its sample. J is TRBJ2-3 and V is TRBV7-3, with D perhaps matching TRBD2 (7 bases). Trimming left V 6 bases short and J 8 bases short, with 15 bases between. This CDR3 comprises 13 residues. Germline CDR1 reads SGHTA; CDR2 reads FQGTGA. The chain's CDR3 is CASSRGGATTQYF. CDR3 in DNA: TGTGCCAGCAGTCGTGGGGGGGCGACTACGCAGTATTTT.

Only one count was recorded for this clone. V is TRBV4-2 and J is TRBJ2-1, with D unclear. There are 15 residues in the CDR3. CDR1 and CDR2 (germline): LGHNA, YNFKEQ. The V and J ends lost 1 base and 5 bases respectively, with 12 bases between them. CDR3 in DNA: TGTGCCAGCAGCCAAGCCCAGCGAACGAACAATGAGCAGTTCTTC. Encoded protein: CASSQAQRTNNEQFF.

The V call is TRBV29-1, the J call TRBJ1-2; weak D call: TRBD1 (6 bases). CDR3 length equals 14 residues. Trimming removed 4 bases at V and 2 bases at J, with 14 bases between. Germline V gene lookup returns CDR1 SQVTM and CDR2 ANQGSEA. CDR3 DNA sequence: TGCAGCGTTGTTGCTCACAGGGAGAACTATGGCTACACCTTC. It specifies CSVVAHRENYGYTF.

Points on this clone: Other DNA variants within this sample encode the same CDR3. J is TRBJ1-1 and V is TRBV18, with 8 bases aligning to TRBD1. CDR1 and CDR2 (germline): KGHSH, LQKENI. Trimming removed 1 base from V and 4 bases from J; junction bases left unmatched: 2. The CDR3 covers 14 residues. The CDR3 region has the DNA TGTGCCAGCTCACCACTAACAGGGGGCACTGAAGCTTTCTTT. Translated: CASSPLTGGTEAFF.

This clone was counted only a few times. This chain links TRBV5-1 with TRBJ1-6; D might be TRBD1 (6 bases). Germline CDR1 is SGHRS and CDR2 is YFSETQ. CDR3 length: 15 amino acids. V was shortened by 1 base and J by 7 bases, with 12 bases between the two germline ends. DNA of the CDR3: TGCGCCAGCAGCTTGTTTTCAGGGGAGAATTCACCCCTCCACTTT. This sequence encodes CASSLFSGENSPLHF.

V usage is TRBV28 and J usage is TRBJ1-2; tentative D call: TRBD1 (6 bases). Trimming pared 8 bases from V and 8 bases from J, leaving 18 bases between. From germline, CDR1 is MDHEN and CDR2 SYDVKM. The CDR3 has 13 residues. The CDR3 sequence: CASLLGGRRGYTF. The CDR3 coding sequence is TGTGCCAGCCTACTCGGGGGGCGCCGAGGCTACACCTTC.

In this sample, this clone turned up a few times. The chain employs TRBV7-9 and TRBJ2-2; TRBD1 matches 7 bases. Trimming removed 7 bases from V and 0 bases from J; junction bases left unmatched: 5. The germline V gene encodes CDR1 SEHNR and CDR2 FQNEAQ (reference sequence). The CDR3 covers 15 residues. DNA of the CDR3: TGTGCCAGCATTAGGACAGGCCCGAACACCGGGGAGCTGTTTTTT. It codes for CASIRTGPNTGELFF.

The chain employs TRBV9 and TRBJ2-2; TRBD2 might be the D (5 bases). The CDR3 totals 13 residues. Looked up from germline, CDR1 is SGDLS and CDR2 is YYNGEE. V lost 0 bases and J 6 bases, leaving 6 bases between the germline ends. The CDR3 here is CASSVAGSGELFF. CDR3 DNA: TGTGCCAGCAGCGTAGCGGGGTCCGGGGAGCTGTTTTTT.